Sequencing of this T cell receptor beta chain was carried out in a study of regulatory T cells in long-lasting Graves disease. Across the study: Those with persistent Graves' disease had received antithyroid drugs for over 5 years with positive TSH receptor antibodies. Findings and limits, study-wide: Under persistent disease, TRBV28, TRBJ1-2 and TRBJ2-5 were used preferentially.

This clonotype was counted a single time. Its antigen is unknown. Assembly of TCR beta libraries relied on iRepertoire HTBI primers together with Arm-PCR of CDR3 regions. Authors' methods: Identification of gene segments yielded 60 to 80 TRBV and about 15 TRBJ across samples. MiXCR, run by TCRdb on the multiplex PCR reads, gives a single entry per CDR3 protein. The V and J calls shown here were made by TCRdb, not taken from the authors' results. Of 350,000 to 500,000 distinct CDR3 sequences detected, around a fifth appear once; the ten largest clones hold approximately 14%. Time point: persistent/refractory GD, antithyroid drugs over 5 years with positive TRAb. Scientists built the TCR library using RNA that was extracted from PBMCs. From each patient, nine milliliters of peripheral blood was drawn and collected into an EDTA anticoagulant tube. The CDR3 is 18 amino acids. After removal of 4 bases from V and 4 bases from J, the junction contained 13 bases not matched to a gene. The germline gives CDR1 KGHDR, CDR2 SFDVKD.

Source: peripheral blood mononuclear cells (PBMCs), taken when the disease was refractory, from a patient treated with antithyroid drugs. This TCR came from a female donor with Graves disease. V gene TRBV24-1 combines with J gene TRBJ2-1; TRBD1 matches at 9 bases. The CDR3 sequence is CATSDALAGTGSYNEQFF. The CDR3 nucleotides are TGTGCCACCAGTGACGCCTTGGCCGGGACAGGGAGTTACAATGAGCAGTTCTTC.